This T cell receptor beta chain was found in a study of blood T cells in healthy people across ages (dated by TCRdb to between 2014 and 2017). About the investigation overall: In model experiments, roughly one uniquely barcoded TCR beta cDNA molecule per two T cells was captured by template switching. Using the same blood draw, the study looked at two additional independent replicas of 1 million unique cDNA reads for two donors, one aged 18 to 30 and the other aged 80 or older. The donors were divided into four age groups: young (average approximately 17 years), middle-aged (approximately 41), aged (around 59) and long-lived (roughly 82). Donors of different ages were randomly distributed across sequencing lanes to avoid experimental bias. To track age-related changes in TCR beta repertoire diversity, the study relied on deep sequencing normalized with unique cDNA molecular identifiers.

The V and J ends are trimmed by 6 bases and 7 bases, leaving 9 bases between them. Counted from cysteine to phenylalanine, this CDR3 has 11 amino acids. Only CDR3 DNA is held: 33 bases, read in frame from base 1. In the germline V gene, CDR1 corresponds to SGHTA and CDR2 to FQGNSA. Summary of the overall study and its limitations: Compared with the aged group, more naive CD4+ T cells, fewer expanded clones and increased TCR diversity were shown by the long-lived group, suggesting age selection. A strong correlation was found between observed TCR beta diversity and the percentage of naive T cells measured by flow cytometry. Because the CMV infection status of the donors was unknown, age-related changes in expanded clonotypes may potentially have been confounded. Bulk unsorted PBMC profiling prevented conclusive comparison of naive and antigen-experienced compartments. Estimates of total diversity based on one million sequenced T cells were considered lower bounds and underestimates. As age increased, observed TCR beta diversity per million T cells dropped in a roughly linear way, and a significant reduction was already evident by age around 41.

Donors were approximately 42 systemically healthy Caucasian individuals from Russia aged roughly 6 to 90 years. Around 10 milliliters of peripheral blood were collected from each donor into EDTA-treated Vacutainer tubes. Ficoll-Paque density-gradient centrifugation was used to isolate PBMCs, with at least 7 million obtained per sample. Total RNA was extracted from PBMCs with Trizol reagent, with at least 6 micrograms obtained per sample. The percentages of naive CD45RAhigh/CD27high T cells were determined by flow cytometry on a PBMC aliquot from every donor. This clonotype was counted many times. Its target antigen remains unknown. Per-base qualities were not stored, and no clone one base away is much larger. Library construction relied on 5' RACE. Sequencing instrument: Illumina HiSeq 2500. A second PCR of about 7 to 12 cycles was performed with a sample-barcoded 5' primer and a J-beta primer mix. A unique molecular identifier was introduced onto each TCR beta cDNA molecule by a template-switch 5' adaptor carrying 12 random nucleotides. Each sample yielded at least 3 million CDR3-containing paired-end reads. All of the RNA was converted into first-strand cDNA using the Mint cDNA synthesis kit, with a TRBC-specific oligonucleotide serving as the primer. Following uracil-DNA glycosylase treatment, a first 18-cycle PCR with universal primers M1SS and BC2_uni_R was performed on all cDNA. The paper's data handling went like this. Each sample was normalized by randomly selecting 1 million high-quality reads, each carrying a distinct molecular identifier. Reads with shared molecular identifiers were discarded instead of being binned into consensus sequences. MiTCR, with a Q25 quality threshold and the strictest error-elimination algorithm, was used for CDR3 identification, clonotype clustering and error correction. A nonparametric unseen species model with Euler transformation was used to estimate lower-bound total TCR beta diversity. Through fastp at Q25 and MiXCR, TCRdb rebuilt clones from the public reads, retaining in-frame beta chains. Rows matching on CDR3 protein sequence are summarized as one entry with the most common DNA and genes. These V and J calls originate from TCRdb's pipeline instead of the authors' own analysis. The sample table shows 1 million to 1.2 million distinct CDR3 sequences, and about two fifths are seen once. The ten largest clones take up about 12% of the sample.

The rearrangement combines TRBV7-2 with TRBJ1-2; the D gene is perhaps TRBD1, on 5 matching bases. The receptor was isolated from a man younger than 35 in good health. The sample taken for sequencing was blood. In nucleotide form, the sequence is TGTGCCAGCAGTCTTACAGGTGGCTACACCTTC. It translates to CASSLTGGYTF.